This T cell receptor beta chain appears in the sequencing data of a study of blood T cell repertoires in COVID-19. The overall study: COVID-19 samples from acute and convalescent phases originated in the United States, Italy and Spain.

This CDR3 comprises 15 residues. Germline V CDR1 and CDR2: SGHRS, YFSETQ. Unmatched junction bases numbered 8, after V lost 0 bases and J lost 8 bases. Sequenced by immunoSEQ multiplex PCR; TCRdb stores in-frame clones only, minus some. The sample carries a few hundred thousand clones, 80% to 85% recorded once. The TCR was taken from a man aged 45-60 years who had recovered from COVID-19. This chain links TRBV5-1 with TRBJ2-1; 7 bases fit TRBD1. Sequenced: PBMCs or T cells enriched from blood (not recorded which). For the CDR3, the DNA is TGCGCCAGCAGCTTGGACTCGGCTACAGGGGATGAGCAGTTCTTC. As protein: CASSLDSATGDEQFF.